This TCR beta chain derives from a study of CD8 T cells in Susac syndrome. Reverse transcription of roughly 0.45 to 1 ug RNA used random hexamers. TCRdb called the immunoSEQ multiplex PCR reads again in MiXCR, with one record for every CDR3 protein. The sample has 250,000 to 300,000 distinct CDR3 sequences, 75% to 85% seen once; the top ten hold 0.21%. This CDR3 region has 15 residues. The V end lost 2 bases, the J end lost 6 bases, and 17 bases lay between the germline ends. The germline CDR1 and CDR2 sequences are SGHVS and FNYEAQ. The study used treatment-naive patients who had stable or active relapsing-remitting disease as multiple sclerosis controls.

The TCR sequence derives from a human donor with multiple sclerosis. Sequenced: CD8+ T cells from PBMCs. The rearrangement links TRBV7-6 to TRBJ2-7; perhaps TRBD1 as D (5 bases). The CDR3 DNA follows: TGTGCCAGCAGCTTACTTACCAGGGCCCCGGGCGAGCAGTACTTC. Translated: CASSLLTRAPGEQYF. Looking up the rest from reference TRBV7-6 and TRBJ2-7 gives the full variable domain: GAGVSQSPRYKVTKRGQDVALRCDPISGHVSLYWYRQALGQGPEFLTYFNYEAQQDKSGLPNDRFSAERPEGSISTLTIQRTEQRDSAMYRCASSLLTRAPGEQYFGPGTRLTVT.